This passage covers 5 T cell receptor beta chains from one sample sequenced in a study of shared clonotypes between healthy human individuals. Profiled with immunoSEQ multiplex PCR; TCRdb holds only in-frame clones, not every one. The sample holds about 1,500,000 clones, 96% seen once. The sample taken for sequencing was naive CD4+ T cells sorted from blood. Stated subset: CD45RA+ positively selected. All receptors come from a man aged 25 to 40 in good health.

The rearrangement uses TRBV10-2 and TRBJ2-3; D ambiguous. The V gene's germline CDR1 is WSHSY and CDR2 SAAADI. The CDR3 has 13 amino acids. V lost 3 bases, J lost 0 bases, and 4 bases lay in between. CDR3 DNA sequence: TGCGCCAGCAGTGATACTAGCACAGATACGCAGTATTTT. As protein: CASSDTSTDTQYF.

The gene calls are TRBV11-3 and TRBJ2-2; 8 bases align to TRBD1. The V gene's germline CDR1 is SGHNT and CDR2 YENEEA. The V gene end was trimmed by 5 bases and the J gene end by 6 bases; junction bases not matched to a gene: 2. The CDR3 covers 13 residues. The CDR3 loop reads CASSRTGSGELFF. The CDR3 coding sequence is TGTGCCAGCAGCAGGACAGGGTCCGGGGAGCTGTTTTTT.

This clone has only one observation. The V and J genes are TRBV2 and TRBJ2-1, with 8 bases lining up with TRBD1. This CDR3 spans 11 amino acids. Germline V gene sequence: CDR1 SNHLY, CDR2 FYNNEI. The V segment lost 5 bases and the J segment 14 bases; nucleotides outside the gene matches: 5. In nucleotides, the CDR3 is TGTGCCAGCAGTCCCAGGGGGCTAGAGTTCTTC. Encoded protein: CASSPRGLEFF.

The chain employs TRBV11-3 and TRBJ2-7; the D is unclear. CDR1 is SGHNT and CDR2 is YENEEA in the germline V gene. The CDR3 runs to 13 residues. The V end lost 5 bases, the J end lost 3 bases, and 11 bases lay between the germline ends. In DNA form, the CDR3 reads TGTGCCAGCAGCCCGCGGATCGGCTACGAGCAGTACTTC. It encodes CASSPRIGYEQYF.

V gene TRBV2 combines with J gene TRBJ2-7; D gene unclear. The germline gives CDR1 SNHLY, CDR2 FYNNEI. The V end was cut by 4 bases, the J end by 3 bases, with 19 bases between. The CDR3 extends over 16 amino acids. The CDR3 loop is CASSASGPSEGYEQYF. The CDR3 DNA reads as TGTGCCAGCAGTGCGTCCGGACCTTCCGAAGGCTACGAGCAGTACTTC.